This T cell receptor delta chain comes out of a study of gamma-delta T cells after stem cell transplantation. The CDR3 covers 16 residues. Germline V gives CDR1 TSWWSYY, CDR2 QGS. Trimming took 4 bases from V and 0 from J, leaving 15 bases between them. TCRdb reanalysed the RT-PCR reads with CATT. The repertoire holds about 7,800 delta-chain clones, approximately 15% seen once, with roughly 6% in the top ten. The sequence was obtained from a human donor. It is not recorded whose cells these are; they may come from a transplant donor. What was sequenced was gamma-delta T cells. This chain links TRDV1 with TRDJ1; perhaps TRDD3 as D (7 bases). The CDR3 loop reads CALGVLRWGYTDKLIF. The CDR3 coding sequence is TGTGCTCTTGGGGTCCTACGCTGGGGGTACACCGATAAACTCATCTTT.